These 6 T cell receptor beta chains were sequenced from one sample in a study of CD8+ T cells in alopecia areata. RNA, once extracted, was reverse transcribed into cDNA for use as the sequencing template. Some clones are missing from TCRdb's copy, which holds only in-frame ones; the method was immunoSEQ multiplex PCR. The table records some 150,000 clones, less than 70% of them present only once. Treatment described: oral pan-JAK inhibitor, 5-10 mg twice daily. Sequencing was performed on CD8+ T cells sorted from blood, taken at week 4, from a patient treated with tofacitinib. These receptors all come from a human donor with alopecia areata.

The genes are TRBV19 and TRBJ2-2; 7 bases are a match to TRBD2. CDR1 LNHDA and CDR2 SQIVND come from the germline V gene (reference sequence). The CDR3 contains 18 residues. The V and J ends lost 5 bases and 1 base, in that order; junction bases with no gene match: 13. CDR3 in DNA: TGTGCCAGTAGTTCTCGGCGGGGGAGCGAAATGAACACCGGGGAGCTGTTTTTT. Amino acids: CASSSRRGSEMNTGELFF.

The sample holds a few counts of this clone. The chain couples TRBV6-6 to TRBJ2-1; 7 bases are a match to TRBD1. CDR3 length equals 14 residues. The germline gives CDR1 MNHNY, CDR2 SVGAGI (reference sequence). Losses at the gene ends were 6 bases for V and 4 bases for J; bases not matched to a gene: 6. Written as DNA, the CDR3 is TGTGCCAGCAGCCGGGACAGCGCTTACAATGAGCAGTTCTTC. Protein sequence: CASSRDSAYNEQFF.

The chain is built from TRBV7-9 and TRBJ2-1, with a tentative D call TRBD1 (6 bases). The CDR3 has 14 residues. Trimming stripped 4 bases from V and 3 bases from J, with 10 bases between. Germline V CDR1 and CDR2: SEHNR, FQNEAQ (reference sequence). The CDR3: CASSSTQGYNEQFF. CDR3 sequence (DNA): TGTGCCAGCAGCTCGACACAGGGCTACAATGAGCAGTTCTTC.

CDR3 loop: CASSRRALNTEAFF. The CDR3, as DNA: TGCGCCAGCAGCCGCAGGGCTCTGAACACTGAAGCTTTCTTT. The chain couples TRBV4-3 to TRBJ1-1, with a possible D match to TRBD1 (5 bases). Germline CDR1 reads LGHNA; CDR2 reads YSLEER. Trimming took 4 bases from V and 0 from J, leaving 9 bases between them. This CDR3 has 14 residues.

This clone occurred once. This chain links TRBV30 with TRBJ1-1, with a weak D call TRBD1 (6 bases). The germline CDR1 and CDR2 sequences are GTSNPN and SVGIG (reference sequence). V dropped 5 bases and J dropped 0 bases, with 16 bases sitting between them. CDR3 length equals 15 residues. CDR3 coding DNA: TGTGCCTGGTCCTTTCGGGGACAAATGAACACTGAAGCTTTCTTT. This gives the protein CAWSFRGQMNTEAFF.

The chain combines TRBV5-4 with TRBJ1-1; D is perhaps TRBD1 (5 bases). V was shortened by 0 bases and J by 2 bases, with 8 bases between the two germline ends. The CDR3 is 14 residues long. Germline V gene sequence: CDR1 SGHNT, CDR2 YYREEE (reference sequence). The chain's CDR3 is CASSLDDSNTEAFF. The CDR3 coding sequence is TGTGCCAGCAGCTTGGACGACAGTAACACTGAAGCTTTCTTT.